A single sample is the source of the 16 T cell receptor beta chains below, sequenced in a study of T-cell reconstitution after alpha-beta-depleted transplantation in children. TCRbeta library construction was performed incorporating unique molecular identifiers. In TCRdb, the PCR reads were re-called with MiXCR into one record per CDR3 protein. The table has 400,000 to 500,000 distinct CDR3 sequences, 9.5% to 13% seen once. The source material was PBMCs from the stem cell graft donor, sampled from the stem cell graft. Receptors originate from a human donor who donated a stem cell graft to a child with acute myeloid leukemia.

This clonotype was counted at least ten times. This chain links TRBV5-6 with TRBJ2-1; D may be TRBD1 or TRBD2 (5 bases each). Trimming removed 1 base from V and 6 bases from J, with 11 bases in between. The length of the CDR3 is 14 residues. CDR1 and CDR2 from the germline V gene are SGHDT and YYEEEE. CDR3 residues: CASSLTGGGNEQFF. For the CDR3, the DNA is TGTGCCAGCAGCTTGACAGGTGGGGGCAATGAGCAGTTCTTC. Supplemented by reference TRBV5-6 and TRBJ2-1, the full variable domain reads DAGVTQSPTHLIKTRGQQVTLRCSPKSGHDTVSWYQQALGQGPQFIFQYYEEEERQRGNFPDRFSGHQFPNYSSELNVNALLLGDSALYLCASSLTGGGNEQFFGPGTRLTVL.

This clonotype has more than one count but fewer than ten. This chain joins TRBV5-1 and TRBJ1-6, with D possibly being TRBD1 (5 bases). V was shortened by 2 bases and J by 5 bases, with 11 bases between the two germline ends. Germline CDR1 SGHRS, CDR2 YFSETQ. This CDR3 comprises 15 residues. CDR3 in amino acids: CASSLGGADNSPLHF. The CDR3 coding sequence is TGCGCCAGCAGCTTAGGAGGGGCGGATAATTCACCCCTCCACTTT.

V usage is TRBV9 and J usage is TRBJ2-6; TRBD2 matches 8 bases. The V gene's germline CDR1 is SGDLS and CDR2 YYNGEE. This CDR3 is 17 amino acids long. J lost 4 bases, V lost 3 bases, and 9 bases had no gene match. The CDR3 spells CASSAPGGGWGANVLTF. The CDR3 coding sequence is TGTGCCAGCAGCGCCCCCGGCGGGGGGTGGGGGGCCAACGTCCTGACTTTC. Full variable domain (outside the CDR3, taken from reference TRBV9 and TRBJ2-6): DSGVTQTPKHLITATGQRVTLRCSPRSGDLSVYWYQQSLDQGLQFLIQYYNGEERAKGNILERFSAQQFPDLHSELNLSSLELGDSALYFCASSAPGGGWGANVLTFGAGSRLTVL.

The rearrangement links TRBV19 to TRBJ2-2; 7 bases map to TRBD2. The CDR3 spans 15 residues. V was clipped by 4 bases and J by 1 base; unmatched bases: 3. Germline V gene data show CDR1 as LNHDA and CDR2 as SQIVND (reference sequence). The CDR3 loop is CASSKRGENTGELFF. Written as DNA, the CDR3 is TGTGCCAGTAGTAAACGGGGGGAGAACACCGGGGAGCTGTTTTTT.

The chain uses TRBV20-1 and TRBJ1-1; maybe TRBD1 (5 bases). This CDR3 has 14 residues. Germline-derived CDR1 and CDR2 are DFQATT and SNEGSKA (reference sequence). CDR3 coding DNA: TGCACTATGCTAAAGGGGCAGGCAAACACTGAAGCTTTCTTT. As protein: CTMLKGQANTEAFF.

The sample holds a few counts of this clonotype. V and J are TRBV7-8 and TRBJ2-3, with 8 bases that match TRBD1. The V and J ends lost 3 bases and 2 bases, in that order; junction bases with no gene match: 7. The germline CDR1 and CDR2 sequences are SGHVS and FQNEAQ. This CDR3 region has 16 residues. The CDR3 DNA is TGTGCCAGCAGCTTGACAGGGGCCGGGAACACAGATACGCAGTATTTT. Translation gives CASSLTGAGNTDTQYF.

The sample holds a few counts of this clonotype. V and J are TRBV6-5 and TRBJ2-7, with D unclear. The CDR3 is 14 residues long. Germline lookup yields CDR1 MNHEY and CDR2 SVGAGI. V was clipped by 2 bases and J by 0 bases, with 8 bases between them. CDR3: CASSYGQSSYEQYV. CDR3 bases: TGTGCCAGCAGTTACGGTCAGAGCTCCTACGAGCAGTACGTC.

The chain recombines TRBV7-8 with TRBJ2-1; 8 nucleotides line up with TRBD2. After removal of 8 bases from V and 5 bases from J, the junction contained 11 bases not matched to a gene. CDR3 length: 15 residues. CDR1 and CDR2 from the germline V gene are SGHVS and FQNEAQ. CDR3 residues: CASRWGIAGHNEQFF. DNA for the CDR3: TGTGCCAGCCGGTGGGGGATAGCGGGACACAATGAGCAGTTCTTC.

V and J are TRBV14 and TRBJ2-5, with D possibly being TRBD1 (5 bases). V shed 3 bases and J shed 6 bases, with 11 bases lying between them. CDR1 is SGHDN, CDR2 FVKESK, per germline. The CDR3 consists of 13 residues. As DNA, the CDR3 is TGTGCCAGCAGCCAGGCAGGGCTGAAGACCCAGTACTTC. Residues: CASSQAGLKTQYF.

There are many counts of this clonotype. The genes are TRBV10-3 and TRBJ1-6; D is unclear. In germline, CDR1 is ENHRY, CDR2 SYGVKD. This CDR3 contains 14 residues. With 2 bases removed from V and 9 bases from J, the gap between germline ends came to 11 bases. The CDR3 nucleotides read TGTGCCATCAGTGAGACGGACGTAACTTCACCCCTCCACTTT. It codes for CAISETDVTSPLHF.

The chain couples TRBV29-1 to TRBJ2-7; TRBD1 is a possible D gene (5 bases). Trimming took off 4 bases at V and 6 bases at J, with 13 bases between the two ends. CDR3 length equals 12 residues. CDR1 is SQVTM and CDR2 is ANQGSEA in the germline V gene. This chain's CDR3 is CSVVLGPGEQYV. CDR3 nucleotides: TGCAGCGTTGTACTGGGGCCCGGCGAGCAGTACGTC.

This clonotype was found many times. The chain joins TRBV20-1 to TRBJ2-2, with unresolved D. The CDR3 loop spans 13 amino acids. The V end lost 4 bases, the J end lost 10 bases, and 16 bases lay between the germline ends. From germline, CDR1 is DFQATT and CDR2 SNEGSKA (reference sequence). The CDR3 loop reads CSAIPQTGEELFF. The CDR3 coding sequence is TGCAGTGCTATCCCACAGACTGGGGAGGAGCTGTTTTTT.

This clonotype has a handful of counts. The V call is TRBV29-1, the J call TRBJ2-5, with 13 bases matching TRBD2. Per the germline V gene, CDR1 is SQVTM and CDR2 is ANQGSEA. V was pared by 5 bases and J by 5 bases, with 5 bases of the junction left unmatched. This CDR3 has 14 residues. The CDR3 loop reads CSVNGLAGEETQYF. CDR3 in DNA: TGCAGCGTTAATGGACTAGCGGGGGAGGAGACCCAGTACTTC.

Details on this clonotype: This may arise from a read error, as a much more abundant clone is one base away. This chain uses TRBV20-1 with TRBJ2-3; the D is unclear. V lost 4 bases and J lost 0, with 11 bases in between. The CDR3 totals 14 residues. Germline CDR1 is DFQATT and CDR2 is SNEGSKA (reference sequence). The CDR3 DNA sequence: TGCAGTGCTATGGACGTTTCTAGCACAGATACGCAGTATTTT. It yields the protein CSAMDVSSTDTQYF.

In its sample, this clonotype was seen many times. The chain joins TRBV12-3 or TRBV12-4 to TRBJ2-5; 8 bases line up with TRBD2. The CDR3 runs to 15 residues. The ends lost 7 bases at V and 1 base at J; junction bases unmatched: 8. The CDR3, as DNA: TGTGCCAGCAACCCGGGACTAGGACGCCAAGAGACCCAGTACTTC. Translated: CASNPGLGRQETQYF.

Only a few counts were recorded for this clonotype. The CDR3: CSARTGQGANYGYTF. The CDR3 DNA is TGCAGTGCTAGGACGGGACAGGGAGCTAACTATGGCTACACCTTC. This chain connects TRBV20-1 to TRBJ1-2; 9 nucleotides align to TRBD1. The CDR3 contains 15 residues. Germline loops: CDR1 DFQATT, CDR2 SNEGSKA (reference sequence). Trimming cost V 3 bases and J 0 bases; bases outside gene matches: 5.